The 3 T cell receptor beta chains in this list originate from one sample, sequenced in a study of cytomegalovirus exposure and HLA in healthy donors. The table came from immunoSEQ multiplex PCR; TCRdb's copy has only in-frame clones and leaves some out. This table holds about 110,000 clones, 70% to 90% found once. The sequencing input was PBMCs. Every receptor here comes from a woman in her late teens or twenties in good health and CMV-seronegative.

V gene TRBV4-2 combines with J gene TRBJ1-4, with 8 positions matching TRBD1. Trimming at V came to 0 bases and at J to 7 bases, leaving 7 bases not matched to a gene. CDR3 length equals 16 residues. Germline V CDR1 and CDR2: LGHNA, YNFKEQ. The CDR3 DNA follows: TGTGCCAGCAGCCAAGATCCCCAGGGGGCTGGTGAAAAACTGTTTTTT. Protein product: CASSQDPQGAGEKLFF.

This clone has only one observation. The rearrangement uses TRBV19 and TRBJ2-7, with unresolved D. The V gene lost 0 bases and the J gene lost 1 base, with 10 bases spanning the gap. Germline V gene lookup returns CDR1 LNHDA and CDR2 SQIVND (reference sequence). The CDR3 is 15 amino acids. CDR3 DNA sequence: TGTGCCAGTAGTATAGAAGGTTGGAGTTCCTACGAGCAGTACTTC. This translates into CASSIEGWSSYEQYF. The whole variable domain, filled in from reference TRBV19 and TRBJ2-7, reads DGGITQSPKYLFRKEGQNVTLSCEQNLNHDAMYWYRQDPGQGLRLIYYSQIVNDFQKGDIAEGYSVSREKKESFPLTVTSAQKNPTAFYLCASSIEGWSSYEQYFGPGTRLTVT.

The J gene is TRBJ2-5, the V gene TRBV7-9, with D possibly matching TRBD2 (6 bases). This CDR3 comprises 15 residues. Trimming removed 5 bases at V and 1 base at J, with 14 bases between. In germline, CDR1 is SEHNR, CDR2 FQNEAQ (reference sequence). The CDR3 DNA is TGTGCCAGCAGCCCAACCGGGGGTGTCCAAGAGACCCAGTACTTC. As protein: CASSPTGGVQETQYF.